This T cell receptor beta chain was captured by sequencing in a study of control samples from healthy donors and cancer patients (dated by TCRdb to the early 2020s). Libraries were made using the immunoSEQ multiplex PCR assay. TCRdb stores this immuneACCESS table with in-frame sequences only. Part of the clones is absent; in the studies checked, under half of the shortfall reflects unresolved V genes, and no reason is known for the rest. The sample includes about 5,600 clones, with approximately 84% observed a single time. The ten top clones hold roughly 7% of the sample. As regards this clone: Its binding antigen is unknown. The input lacks base qualities; no much larger clone sits a single base away.

V loses 6 bases at its end and J loses 5 bases; junction bases beyond the gene matches: 6. The germline V gene provides CDR1 SGHTA and CDR2 FQGTGA. Inclusive of the bounding cysteine and phenylalanine, the CDR3 is 14 residues long. This entry keeps only the CDR3 DNA: 42 bases, framed from base 1. Recombination linked TRBV7-3 to TRBJ2-1, with 8 junctional bases fitting TRBD2. Sequences were obtained from formalin-fixed, paraffin-embedded tissue. The TCR was taken from a female donor with lung cancer. The nucleotide sequence is given as TGTGCCAGCAGGTTTAGCGGGACTAACAATGAGCAGTTCTTC. It codes for CASRFSGTNNEQFF.